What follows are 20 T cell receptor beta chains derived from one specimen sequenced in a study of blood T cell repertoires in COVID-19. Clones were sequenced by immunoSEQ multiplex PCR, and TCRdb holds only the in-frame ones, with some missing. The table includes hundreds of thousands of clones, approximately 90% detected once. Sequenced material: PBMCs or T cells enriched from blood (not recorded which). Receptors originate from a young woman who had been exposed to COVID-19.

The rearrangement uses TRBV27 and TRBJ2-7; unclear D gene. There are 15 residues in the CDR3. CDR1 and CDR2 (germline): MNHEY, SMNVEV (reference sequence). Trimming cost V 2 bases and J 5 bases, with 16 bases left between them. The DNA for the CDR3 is TGTGCCAGCAGTTTAAGGCGGTCCCTCGGTGACGAGCAGTACTTC. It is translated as CASSLRRSLGDEQYF.

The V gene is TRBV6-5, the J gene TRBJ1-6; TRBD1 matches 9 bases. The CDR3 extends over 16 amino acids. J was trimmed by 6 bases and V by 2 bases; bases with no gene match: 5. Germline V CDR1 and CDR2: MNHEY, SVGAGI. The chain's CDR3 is CASSYGLGQGNSPLHF. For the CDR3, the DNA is TGTGCCAGCAGTTACGGCTTGGGACAGGGTAATTCACCCCTCCACTTT.

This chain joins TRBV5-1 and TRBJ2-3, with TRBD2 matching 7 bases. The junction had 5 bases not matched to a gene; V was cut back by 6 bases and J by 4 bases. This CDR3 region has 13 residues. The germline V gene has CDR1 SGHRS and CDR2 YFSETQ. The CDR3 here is CASTDRGADTQYF. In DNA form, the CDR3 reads TGCGCCAGCACGGACCGGGGGGCAGATACGCAGTATTTT.

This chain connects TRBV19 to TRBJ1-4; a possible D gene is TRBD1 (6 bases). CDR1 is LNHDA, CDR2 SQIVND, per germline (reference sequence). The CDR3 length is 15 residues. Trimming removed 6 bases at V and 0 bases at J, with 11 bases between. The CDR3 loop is CASRNRVATNEKLFF. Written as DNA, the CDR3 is TGTGCCAGTAGGAACAGGGTAGCAACTAATGAAAAACTGTTTTTT.

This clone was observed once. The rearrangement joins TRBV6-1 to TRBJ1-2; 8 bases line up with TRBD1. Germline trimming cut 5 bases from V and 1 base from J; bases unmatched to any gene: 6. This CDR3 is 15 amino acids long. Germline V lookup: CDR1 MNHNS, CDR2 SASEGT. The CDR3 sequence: CASSSGTGLNYGYTF. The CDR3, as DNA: TGTGCCAGCAGTTCAGGGACAGGCCTTAACTATGGCTACACCTTC.

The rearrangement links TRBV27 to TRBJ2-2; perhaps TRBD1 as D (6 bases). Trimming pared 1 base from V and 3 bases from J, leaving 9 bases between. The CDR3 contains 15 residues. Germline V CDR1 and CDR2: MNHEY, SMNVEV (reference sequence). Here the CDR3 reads CASSLYQGYTGELFF. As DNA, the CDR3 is TGTGCCAGCAGTTTATATCAGGGGTACACCGGGGAGCTGTTTTTT.

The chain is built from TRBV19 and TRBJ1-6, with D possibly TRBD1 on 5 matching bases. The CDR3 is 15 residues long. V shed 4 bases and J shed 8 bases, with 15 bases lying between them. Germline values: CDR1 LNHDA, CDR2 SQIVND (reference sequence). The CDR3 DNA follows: TGTGCCAGTAGTACCTCCTGGGGGGAGGATTCACCCCTCCACTTT. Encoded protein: CASSTSWGEDSPLHF.

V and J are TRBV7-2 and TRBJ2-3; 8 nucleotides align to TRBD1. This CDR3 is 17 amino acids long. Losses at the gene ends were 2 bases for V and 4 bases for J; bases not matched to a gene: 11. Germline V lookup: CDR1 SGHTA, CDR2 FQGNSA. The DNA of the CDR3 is TGTGCCAGCAGCTTAACCCAGGACAGGGAAATTCCAGATACGCAGTATTTT. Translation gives CASSLTQDREIPDTQYF.

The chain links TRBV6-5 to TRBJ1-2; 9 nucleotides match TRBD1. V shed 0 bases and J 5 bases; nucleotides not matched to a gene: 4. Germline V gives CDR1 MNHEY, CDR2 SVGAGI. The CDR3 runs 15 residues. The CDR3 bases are TGTGCCAGCAGTTACTCTCCGGGACAGGGATATGGCTACACCTTC. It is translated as CASSYSPGQGYGYTF.

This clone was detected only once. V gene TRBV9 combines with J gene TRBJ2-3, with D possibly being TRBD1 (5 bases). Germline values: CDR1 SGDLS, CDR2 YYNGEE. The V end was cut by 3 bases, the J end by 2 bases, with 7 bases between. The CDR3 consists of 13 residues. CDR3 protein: CASSGGPTDTQYF. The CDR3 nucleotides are TGTGCCAGCAGCGGGGGCCCCACAGATACGCAGTATTTT. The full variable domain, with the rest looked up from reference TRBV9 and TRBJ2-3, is DSGVTQTPKHLITATGQRVTLRCSPRSGDLSVYWYQQSLDQGLQFLIQYYNGEERAKGNILERFSAQQFPDLHSELNLSSLELGDSALYFCASSGGPTDTQYFGPGTRLTVL.

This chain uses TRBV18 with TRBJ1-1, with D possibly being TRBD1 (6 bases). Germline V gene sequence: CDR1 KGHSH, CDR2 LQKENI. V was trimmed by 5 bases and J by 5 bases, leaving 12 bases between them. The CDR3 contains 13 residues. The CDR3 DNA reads TGTGCCAGCTCAGAGACAGGTTTGACTGAAGCTTTCTTT. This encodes CASSETGLTEAFF.

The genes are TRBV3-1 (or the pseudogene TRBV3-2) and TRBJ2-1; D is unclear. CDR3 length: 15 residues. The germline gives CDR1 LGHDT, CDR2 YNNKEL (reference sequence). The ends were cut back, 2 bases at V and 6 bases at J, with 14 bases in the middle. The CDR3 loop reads CASSQTTASGNEQFF. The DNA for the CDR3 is TGTGCCAGCAGCCAAACCACCGCTTCGGGCAATGAGCAGTTCTTC.

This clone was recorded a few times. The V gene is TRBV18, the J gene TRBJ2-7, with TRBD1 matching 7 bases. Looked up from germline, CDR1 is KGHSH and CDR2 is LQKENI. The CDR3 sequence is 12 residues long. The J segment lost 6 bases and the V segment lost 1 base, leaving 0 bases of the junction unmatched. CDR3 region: CASSPRQGEQYF. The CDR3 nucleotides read TGTGCCAGCTCACCACGACAGGGCGAGCAGTACTTC.

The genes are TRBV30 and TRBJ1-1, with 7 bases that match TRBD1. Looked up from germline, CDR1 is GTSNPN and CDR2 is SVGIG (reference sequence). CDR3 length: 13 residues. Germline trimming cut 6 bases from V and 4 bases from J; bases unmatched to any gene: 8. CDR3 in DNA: TGTGCCTGCACAGGGGCTGGGGGCACTGAAGCTTTCTTT. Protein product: CACTGAGGTEAFF.

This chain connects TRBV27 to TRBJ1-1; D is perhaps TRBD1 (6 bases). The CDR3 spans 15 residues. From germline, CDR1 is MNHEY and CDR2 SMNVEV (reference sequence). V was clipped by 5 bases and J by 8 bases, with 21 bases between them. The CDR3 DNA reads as TGTGCCAGCAGTGTACCGGGACAAGGGCGGACCGAAGCTTTCTTT. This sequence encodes CASSVPGQGRTEAFF.

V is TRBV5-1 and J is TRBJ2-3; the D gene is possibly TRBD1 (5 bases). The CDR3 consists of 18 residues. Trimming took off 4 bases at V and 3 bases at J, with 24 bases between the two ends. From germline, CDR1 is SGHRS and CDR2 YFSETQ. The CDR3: CASSPWGQASSWTDTQYF. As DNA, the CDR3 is TGCGCCAGCAGCCCCTGGGGCCAGGCATCGAGTTGGACAGATACGCAGTATTTT.

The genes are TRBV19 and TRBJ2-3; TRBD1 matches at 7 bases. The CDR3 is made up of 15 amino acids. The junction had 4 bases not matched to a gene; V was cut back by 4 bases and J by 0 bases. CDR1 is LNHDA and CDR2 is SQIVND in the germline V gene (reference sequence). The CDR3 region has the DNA TGTGCCAGTAGTAATGACAGGGCAAGCACAGATACGCAGTATTTT. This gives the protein CASSNDRASTDTQYF.

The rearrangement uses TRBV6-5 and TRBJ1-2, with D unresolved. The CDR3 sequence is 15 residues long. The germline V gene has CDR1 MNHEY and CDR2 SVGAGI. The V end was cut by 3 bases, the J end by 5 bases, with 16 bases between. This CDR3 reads CASSYWRDSIYGYTF. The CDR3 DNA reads TGTGCCAGCAGTTATTGGAGGGATTCCATTTATGGCTACACCTTC.

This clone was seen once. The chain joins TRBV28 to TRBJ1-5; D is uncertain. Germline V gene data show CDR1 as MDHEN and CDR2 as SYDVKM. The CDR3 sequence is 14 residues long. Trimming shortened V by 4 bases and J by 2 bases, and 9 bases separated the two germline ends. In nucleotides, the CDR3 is TGTGCCAGCAGTTCGCGCCTCCGCAATCAGCCCCAGCATTTT. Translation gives CASSSRLRNQPQHF. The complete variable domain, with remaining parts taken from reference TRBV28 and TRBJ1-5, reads DVKVTQSSRYLVKRTGEKVFLECVQDMDHENMFWYRQDPGLGLRLIYFSYDVKMKEKGDIPEGYSVSREKKERFSLILESASTNQTSMYLCASSSRLRNQPQHFGDGTRLSIL.

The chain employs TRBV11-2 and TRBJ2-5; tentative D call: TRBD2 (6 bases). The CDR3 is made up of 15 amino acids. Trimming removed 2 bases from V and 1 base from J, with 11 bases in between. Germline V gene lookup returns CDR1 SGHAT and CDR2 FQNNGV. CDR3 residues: CASSLPGVTQETQYF. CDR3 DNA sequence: TGTGCCAGCAGCTTACCGGGAGTAACCCAAGAGACCCAGTACTTC.